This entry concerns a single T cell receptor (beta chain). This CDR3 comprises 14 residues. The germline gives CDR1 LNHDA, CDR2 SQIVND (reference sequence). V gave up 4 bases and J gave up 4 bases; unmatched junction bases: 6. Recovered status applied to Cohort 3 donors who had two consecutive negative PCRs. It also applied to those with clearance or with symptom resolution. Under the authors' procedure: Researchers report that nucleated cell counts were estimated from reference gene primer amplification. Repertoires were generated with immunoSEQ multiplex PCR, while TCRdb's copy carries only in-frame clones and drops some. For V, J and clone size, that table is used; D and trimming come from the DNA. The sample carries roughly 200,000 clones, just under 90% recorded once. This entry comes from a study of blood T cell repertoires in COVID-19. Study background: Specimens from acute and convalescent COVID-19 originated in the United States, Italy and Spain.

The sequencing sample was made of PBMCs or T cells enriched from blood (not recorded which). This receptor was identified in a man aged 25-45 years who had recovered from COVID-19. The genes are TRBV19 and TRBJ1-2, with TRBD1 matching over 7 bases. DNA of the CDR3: TGTGCCAGTAGTACCTCCGGGACAGCCTATGGCTACACCTTC. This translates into CASSTSGTAYGYTF.